A selection of T cell receptor beta chains follows, all from one sample in a study of T cells in narcolepsy. The data were produced by immunoSEQ multiplex PCR, yet TCRdb's version contains in-frame clones alone and is incomplete. The sample consists of 25,000 or so clones, about 82% of them appearing once. The sequenced sample consisted of memory (CD45RA-) CD4+ T cells from blood. The receptor set was obtained from a human donor in good health. CDR3s include the opening cysteine and the closing phenylalanine or tryptophan. The D gene is left open where the match is weak. Clone sizes are given selectively: once, few, many, or a class where the clone is expanded.

.	TRBD1	TRBJ1-3	TRBV4-2	19	TGTGCCAGCAGCCATTCCCCCCGACGGGACAGCGCCCTTGGAAACACCATATATTTT	CASSHSPRRDSALGNTIYF
.	.	TRBJ2-3	TRBV20-1	10	TGCAGTGCTCTTGGTAATACGCAGTATTTT	CSALGNTQYF
.	.	TRBJ1-2	TRBV7-2	15	TGTGCCAGCAGCTTAGCCGTGAACCCAGACTATGGCTACACCTTC	CASSLAVNPDYGYTF
.	TRBD1	TRBJ1-1	TRBV5-1	16	TGCGCCAGCAGCACGGACAGGGGGCGCGGATCCACTGAAGCTTTCTTT	CASSTDRGRGSTEAFF
.	TRBD1	TRBJ2-6	TRBV11-3	18	TGTGCCAGCAGCCCCGGGACAGGGACCGGTACTGGGGCCAACGTCCTGACTTTC	CASSPGTGTGTGANVLTF
.	TRBD1	TRBJ1-1	TRBV28	15	TGTGCCAGCAGTGCCCCAGGGGGCGGAATCACTGAAGCTTTCTTT	CASSAPGGGITEAFF
.	TRBD2	TRBJ2-3	TRBV4-2	17	TGTGCCAGCAGCCGCGAGGGGGTACGGACTAGCGGAGATACGCAGTATTTT	CASSREGVRTSGDTQYF
.	.	TRBJ1-3	TRBV5-4	13	TGTGCCAGCAGCCGGACATCTGGAAACACCATATATTTT	CASSRTSGNTIYF
.	TRBD1	TRBJ2-7	TRBV28	15	TGTGCCAGCAGTCTTCTGGGACAGGGGAAGTACGAGCAGTACTTC	CASSLLGQGKYEQYF
.	TRBD1	TRBJ2-5	TRBV11-2	13	TGTGCCAGCAGCTTACAGGGGGCGGTTACCCAGTACTTC	CASSLQGAVTQYF
.	TRBD2	TRBJ2-1	TRBV7-7	16	TGTGCTAGCAGCTTAGAAACTAGCGGGAGGTTTAATGAGCAGTTCTTC	CASSLETSGRFNEQFF
.	.	TRBJ2-6	TRBV2	16	TGTGCCAGCAGTGAAGCGCTCCCTCCTGGGGCCAACGTCCTGACTTTC	CASSEALPPGANVLTF
.	TRBD2	TRBJ2-1	TRBV6-4	15	TGTGCCAGCACCTGGACTAGCGGGGGGAGTGGTGAGCAGTTCTTC	CASTWTSGGSGEQFF
.	.	TRBJ2-7	TRBV30	14	TGTGCCTGGAGTGCCAGCGGTCTTTCCTACGAGCAGTACTTC	CAWSASGLSYEQYF
.	.	TRBJ2-5	TRBV7-2	13	TGTGCCAGCAGCATACCGGGTTCTGGGACCCAGTACTTC	CASSIPGSGTQYF
.	TRBD1	TRBJ1-1	TRBV2	16	TGTGCCAGCAGTGAACCTGGACAGGGGGCGAACACTGAAGCTTTCTTT	CASSEPGQGANTEAFF
.	.	TRBJ2-2	TRBV5-6	13	TGTGCCAGCAGCCGGCTGGGCCCCGGGGAGCTGTTTTTT	CASSRLGPGELFF
.	TRBD1	TRBJ2-1	TRBV14	14	TGTGCCAGCAGACGACAGGGTTCCTACAATGAGCAGTTCTTC	CASRRQGSYNEQFF
.	.	TRBJ1-2	TRBV6-1	12	TGTGCCAGCAGTGCCGGGACGTATGGCTACACCTTC	CASSAGTYGYTF
few	.	TRBJ2-5	TRBV7-7	15	TGTGCTAGCAGCCAAACGGCGACAGGGAGGGAGACCCAGTACTTC	CASSQTATGRETQYF
.	TRBD2	TRBJ2-1	TRBV11-3	16	TGTGCCAGCAGCGCCTTAGCGGGGGTGGGATACAATGAGCAGTTCTTC	CASSALAGVGYNEQFF
.	.	TRBJ2-1	TRBV7-2	14	TGTGCCAGCAGCTTATCCCGTACGGGAGTGGTGCAGTTCTTC	CASSLSRTGVVQFF
.	.	TRBJ2-1	TRBV28	13	TGTGCCAGCAGTCTGGACGGTTACAATGAGCAGTTCTTC	CASSLDGYNEQFF
.	TRBD2	TRBJ2-2	TRBV28	16	TGTGCCAGCAGTTCCCGGACTAGCGGTTACACCGGGGAGCTGTTTTTT	CASSSRTSGYTGELFF
.	.	TRBJ2-7	TRBV28	11	TGTGCCAGCAGCTCCCCCTACGAGCAGTACTTC	CASSSPYEQYF
.	.	TRBJ2-1	TRBV2	15	TGTGCCACCGGGGCCAGCGGCGGTTCCTACAATGAGCAGTTCTTC	CATGASGGSYNEQFF
.	.	TRBJ1-2	TRBV5-1	14	TGCGCCAGCAGCTCCGCCCCGGGGGGCTATGGCTACACCTTC	CASSSAPGGYGYTF
.	.	TRBJ2-7	TRBV2	11	TGTGCCAGCAGTGGAACACAGGGACTTTACTTC	CASSGTQGLYF
.	.	TRBJ1-4	TRBV6-1	17	TGTGCCAGCAGTGATAATAGGGGACCGGCGGCGGGTGAAAAACTGTTTTTT	CASSDNRGPAAGEKLFF
.	.	TRBJ1-5	TRBV7-9	14	TGTGCCAGCAGCTTGTCGATAACAGGACAGCCCCAGCATTTT	CASSLSITGQPQHF
.	TRBD1	TRBJ2-7	TRBV5-8	17	TGTGCCAGCAGCTCTCCCTTTGGACAGGGGGAAACCTACGAGCAGTACTTC	CASSSPFGQGETYEQYF
.	.	TRBJ1-3	TRBV28	15	TGTGCCAGCAGTTTAGGGCACCGCTCTGGAAACACCATATATTTT	CASSLGHRSGNTIYF
.	.	TRBJ1-1	TRBV9	13	TGTGCCAGCAGCGTAAGCGGTCACACTGAAGCTTTCTTT	CASSVSGHTEAFF
.	.	TRBJ1-6	TRBV5-1	16	TGCGCCAGCAGCTTGGGGGCTCGGGCCTCGAATTCACCCCTCCACTTT	CASSLGARASNSPLHF
.	.	TRBJ1-5	TRBV29-1	13	TGCAGCGTTGGCCAAGGTACCAATCAGCCCCAGCATTTT	CSVGQGTNQPQHF
once	TRBD2	TRBJ2-1	TRBV12-5	15	TGTGCTAGTGGATCCCTCCTAGCGGGCTACAATGAGCAGTTCTTC	CASGSLLAGYNEQFF
.	TRBD1	TRBJ2-2	TRBV6-1	14	TGTGCCAGCAGTCAAACAGGGGTTGCCGGGGAGCTGTTTTTT	CASSQTGVAGELFF